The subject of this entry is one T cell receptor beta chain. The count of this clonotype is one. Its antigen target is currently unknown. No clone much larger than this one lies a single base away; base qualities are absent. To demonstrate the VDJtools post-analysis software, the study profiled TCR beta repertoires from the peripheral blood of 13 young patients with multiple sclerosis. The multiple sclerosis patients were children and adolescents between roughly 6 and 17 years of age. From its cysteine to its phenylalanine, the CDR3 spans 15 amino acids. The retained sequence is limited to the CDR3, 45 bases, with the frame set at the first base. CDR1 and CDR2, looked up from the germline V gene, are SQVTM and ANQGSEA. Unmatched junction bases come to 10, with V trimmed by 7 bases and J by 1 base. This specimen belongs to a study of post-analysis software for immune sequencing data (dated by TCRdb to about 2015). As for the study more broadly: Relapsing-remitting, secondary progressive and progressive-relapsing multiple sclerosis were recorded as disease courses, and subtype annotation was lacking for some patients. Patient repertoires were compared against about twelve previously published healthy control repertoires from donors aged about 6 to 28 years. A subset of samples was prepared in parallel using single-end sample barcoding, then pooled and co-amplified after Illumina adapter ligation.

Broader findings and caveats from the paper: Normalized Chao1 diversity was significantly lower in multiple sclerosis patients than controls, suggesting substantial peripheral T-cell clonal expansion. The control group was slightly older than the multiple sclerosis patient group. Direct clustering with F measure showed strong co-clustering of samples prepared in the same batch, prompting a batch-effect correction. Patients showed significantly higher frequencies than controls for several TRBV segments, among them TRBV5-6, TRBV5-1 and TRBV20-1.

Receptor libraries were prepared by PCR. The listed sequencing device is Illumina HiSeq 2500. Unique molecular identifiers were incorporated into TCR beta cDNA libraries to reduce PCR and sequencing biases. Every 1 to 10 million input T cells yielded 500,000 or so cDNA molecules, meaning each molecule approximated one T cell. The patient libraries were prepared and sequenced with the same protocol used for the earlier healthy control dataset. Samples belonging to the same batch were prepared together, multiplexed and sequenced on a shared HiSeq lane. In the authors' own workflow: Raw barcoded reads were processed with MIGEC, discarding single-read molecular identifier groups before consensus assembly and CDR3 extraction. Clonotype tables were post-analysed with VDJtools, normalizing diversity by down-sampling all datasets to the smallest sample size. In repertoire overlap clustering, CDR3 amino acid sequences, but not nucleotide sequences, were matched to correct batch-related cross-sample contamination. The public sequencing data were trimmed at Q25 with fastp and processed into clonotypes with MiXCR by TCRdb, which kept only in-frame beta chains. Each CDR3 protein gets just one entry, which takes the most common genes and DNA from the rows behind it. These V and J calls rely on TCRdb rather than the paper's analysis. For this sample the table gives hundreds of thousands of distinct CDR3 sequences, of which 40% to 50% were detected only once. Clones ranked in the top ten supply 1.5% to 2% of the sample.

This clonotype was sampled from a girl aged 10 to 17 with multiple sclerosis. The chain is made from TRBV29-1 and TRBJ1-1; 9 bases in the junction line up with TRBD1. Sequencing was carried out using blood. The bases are TGCAGCGCGATCCGGGACAGGGTAAGGAACACTGAAGCTTTCTTT. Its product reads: CSAIRDRVRNTEAFF.